A selection of T cell receptor beta chains follows, all from one sample in a study of T cell responses to AZD1222 COVID-19 vaccine. Clones were sequenced by immunoSEQ multiplex PCR, and TCRdb holds only the in-frame ones, with some missing. The sample yields about 54,000 clones, 75% to 90% seen once. The source was peripheral blood, collected 28 days after the second AZD1222 dose. These receptor sequences come from an adult who received the AZD1222 COVID-19 vaccine. The conserved cysteine and the conserved F or W are not part of the CDR3 here. The order of the fields is V gene, J gene, CDR3 protein.

>TRBV2|TRBJ1-4
ASLGTDNEKLF
>TRBV7-9|TRBJ2-7
ASSKEGVLTYEQY
>TRBV5-1|TRBJ2-3
ACSGLAGDGTDTQY
>TRBV7-8|TRBJ1-5
ASSTTRYRDARQPQH
>TRBV30|TRBJ2-3
AWESGNTDTQY
>TRBV5-6|TRBJ1-5
ASRRQGSNQPQH
>TRBV10-3|TRBJ1-3
AIRTSSSGNTIY
>TRBV28|TRBJ1-4
ASSPPRHRVEKLF
>TRBV9|TRBJ2-4
ASSVDWTSGGPQY
>TRBV11-3|TRBJ1-1
ASSLSRGEVAF
>TRBV10-3|TRBJ1-2
AIRESNRVYGYT
>TRBV30|TRBJ1-2
AWSHRASRSYT
>TRBV5-1|TRBJ1-1
ASSFGQGGTEAF
>TRBV4-1|TRBJ1-5
ASSQEGGGGNQPQH
>TRBV20-1|TRBJ2-7
SATLLAEQY
>TRBV19|TRBJ1-5
ASLRTDSNQPQH
>TRBV7-8|TRBJ1-6
ASSIRDSYNSPLH
>TRBV28|TRBJ1-4
ASGRPTNEKLF
>TRBV21-1|TRBJ1-1
ASHRGGQGWRSEAF
>TRBV7-3|TRBJ2-5
ASSPTGGGETQY
>TRBV9|TRBJ2-5
ASSGGRFSGGEGETQY
>TRBV6-5|TRBJ2-7
ASSAQGEGSYEQY
>TRBV27|TRBJ1-5
ASSRGTTPNQPQH
>TRBV6-2/TRBV6-3|TRBJ2-6
ASSYSVGRGANVLT
>TRBV11-1|TRBJ1-1
ASRTERQSEAF
>TRBV5-1|TRBJ1-2
ASSRPGGAGYGYT
>TRBV28|TRBJ1-2
ASTTGSYGYT
>TRBV27|TRBJ2-5
ASSFWGRDQETQY
>TRBV30|TRBJ1-1
AWSVDREGTEAF
>TRBV6-5|TRBJ2-7
ASSYSQGSYEQY
>TRBV2|TRBJ2-5
ASALREETQY
>TRBV4-3|TRBJ1-5
ASSQDINGNQPQH
>TRBV7-9|TRBJ2-7
ASRLDAGQSYEQY
>TRBV7-3|TRBJ2-1
ASSSLLAGDFEQF
>TRBV11-3|TRBJ2-2
ASSSLGTGELF
>TRBV5-1|TRBJ1-6
ASSLEGISNNSPLH
>TRBV3-1/TRBV3-2|TRBJ1-5
ASSQDGDRGNEPQH
>TRBV19|TRBJ2-7
ASSRGIDWREQY
>TRBV5-5|TRBJ2-7
ASSLFRGSYEQY
>TRBV4-1|TRBJ2-1
ASSQASNWFEQF
>TRBV6-5|TRBJ2-3
ASSLGQTPSTDTQY
>TRBV7-2|TRBJ2-5
ASSQVKGLGEETQY
>TRBV7-3|TRBJ2-5
ASSASGLRETQY